The 4 T cell receptor beta chains presented below share a single source sample, sequenced in a study of T cell clones after liver transplantation. The data were produced by immunoSEQ multiplex PCR, yet TCRdb's version contains in-frame clones alone and is incomplete. The table has some 120,000 clones, less than 95% seen once. Specimen: CD4+ T cells from blood, collected 12 months after liver transplant. Receptors were obtained from a human patient who received a liver transplant. Some T cells may trace back to the graft donor.

V usage is TRBV29-1 and J usage is TRBJ1-4; 7 bases map to TRBD1. This CDR3 spans 14 amino acids. V lost 5 bases to trimming and J lost 6 bases; unmatched junction nucleotides: 9. The germline CDR1 and CDR2 sequences are SQVTM and ANQGSEA. CDR3 coding DNA: TGCAGCGTTCGGGGACAGACACTTGATGAAAAACTGTTTTTT. As protein: CSVRGQTLDEKLFF.

V is TRBV10-2 and J is TRBJ2-2, with a weak D call TRBD2 (5 bases). V was trimmed by 4 bases and J by 6 bases, leaving 6 bases between them. This CDR3 is 12 amino acids long. Germline V gene sequence: CDR1 WSHSY, CDR2 SAAADI. The CDR3 DNA reads as TGCGCCAGCAGTGTGAGGGCCGGGGAGCTGTTTTTT. Residues: CASSVRAGELFF.

V and J are TRBV9 and TRBJ2-1; TRBD1 is a possible D gene (6 bases). The CDR3 is 14 residues long. Germline V CDR1 and CDR2: SGDLS, YYNGEE. Trimming pared 6 bases from V and 6 bases from J, leaving 16 bases between. CDR3 nucleotide sequence: TGTGCCAGCAACCTTGGGGTAGGGGGCAATGAGCAGTTCTTC. The encoded protein is CASNLGVGGNEQFF.

In this sample, this clone turned up a few times. J is TRBJ2-3 and V is TRBV29-1; weak D call: TRBD1 (5 bases). This CDR3 spans 15 amino acids. From germline, CDR1 is SQVTM and CDR2 ANQGSEA. The ends were cut back, 1 base at V and 4 bases at J, with 15 bases in the middle. CDR3 loop: CSVEGGQLGADTQYF. CDR3 nucleotides: TGCAGCGTTGAAGGGGGCCAGCTAGGCGCAGATACGCAGTATTTT.